This T cell receptor beta chain was observed in a study of CD8 T cells in ankylosing spondylitis. Findings and limits, study-wide: Within matched ankylosing spondylitis synovial fluid, disease-linked clones were reportedly significantly enriched. Ankylosing spondylitis blood appeared to carry a characteristic TCR beta motif of fewer than 10 highly homologous variants. Disease-linked clones bore a CD8+ phenotype, appearing relatively rarely in peripheral blood.

Quantitative 5'-RACE with molecular barcodes generated TCR beta libraries. TCRdb reanalysed the 5' RACE reads using MiXCR and keeps one entry per CDR3 protein. The sample holds some 200,000 distinct CDR3 sequences, over 10% seen once. This clonotype was counted many times. Its antigen is not known. This receptor was identified in a male donor with ankylosing spondylitis or in good health (not recorded which). The sample taken for sequencing was blood, either unsorted or a sorted T cell fraction (not recorded which).

CDR3 loop: CASSVNPGQVISGANVLTF. In DNA form, the CDR3 reads TGTGCCAGCAGTGTAAACCCGGGACAGGTCATCTCTGGGGCCAACGTCCTGACTTTC. The genes are TRBV2 and TRBJ2-6, with 8 bases aligning to TRBD1. J gave up 0 bases and V 4 bases, and 11 bases lay outside the gene matches. Germline V gene lookup returns CDR1 SNHLY and CDR2 FYNNEI. The CDR3 is made up of 19 amino acids.